One TCR beta chain is described in this entry. Trimming cost V 2 bases and J 3 bases; bases outside gene matches: 7. The CDR3 is 17 amino acids. Germline lookup yields CDR1 SGHTA and CDR2 FQGTGA. This record belongs to a study of shared clonotypes between healthy human individuals. TCRdb's copy holds only in-frame clones and misses some; the assay was immunoSEQ multiplex PCR. The sample contains some 2.1 million clones, over 85% of which appear only once. Sequencing was performed on naive CD4+ T cells sorted from blood. Sample subset: CD45RA+ positively selected. The chain links TRBV7-3 to TRBJ1-6, with 7 bases fitting TRBD1. This clonotype originated in a man between 18 and 29 years old in good health. CDR3 DNA: TGTGCCAGCAGCTTACCCCCCGGACAGGTCTATAATTCACCCCTCCACTTT. Protein sequence: CASSLPPGQVYNSPLHF.